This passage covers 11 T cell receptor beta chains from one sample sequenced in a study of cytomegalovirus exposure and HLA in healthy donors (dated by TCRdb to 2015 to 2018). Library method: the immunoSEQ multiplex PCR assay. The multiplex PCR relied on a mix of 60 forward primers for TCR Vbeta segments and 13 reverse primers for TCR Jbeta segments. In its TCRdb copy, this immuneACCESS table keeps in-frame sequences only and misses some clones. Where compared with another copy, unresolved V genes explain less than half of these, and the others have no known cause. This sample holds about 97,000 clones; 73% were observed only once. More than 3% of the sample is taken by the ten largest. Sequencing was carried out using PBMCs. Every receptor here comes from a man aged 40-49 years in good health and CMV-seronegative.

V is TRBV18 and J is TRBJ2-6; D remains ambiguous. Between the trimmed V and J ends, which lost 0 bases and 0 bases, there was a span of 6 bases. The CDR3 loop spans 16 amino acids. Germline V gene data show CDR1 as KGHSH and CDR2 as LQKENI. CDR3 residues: CASSPPGNSGANVLTF. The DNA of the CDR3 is TGTGCCAGCTCACCACCGGGCAACTCTGGGGCCAACGTCCTGACTTTC.

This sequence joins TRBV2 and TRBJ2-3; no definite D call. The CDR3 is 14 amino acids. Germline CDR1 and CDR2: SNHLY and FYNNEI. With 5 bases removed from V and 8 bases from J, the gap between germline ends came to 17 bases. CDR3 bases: TGTGCCAGCAGTAACGAGCGAGTGAGTGGTACGCAGTATTTT. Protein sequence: CASSNERVSGTQYF.

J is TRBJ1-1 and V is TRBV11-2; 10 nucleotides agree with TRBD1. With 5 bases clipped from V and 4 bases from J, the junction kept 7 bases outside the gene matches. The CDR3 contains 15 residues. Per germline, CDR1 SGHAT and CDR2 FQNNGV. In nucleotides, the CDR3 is TGTGCCAGCAGCCCAGGAGACAGGGGGCCCACTGAAGCTTTCTTT. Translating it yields CASSPGDRGPTEAFF.

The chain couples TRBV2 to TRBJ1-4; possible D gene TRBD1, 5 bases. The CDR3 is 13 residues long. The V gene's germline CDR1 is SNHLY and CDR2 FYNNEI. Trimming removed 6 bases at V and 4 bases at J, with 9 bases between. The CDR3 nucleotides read TGTGCCAGCAGAAGACAGCTTAATGAAAAACTGTTTTTT. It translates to CASRRQLNEKLFF. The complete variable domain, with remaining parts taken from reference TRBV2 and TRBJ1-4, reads EPEVTQTPSHQVTQMGQEVILRCVPISNHLYFYWYRQILGQKVEFLVSFYNNEISEKSEIFDDQFSVERPDGSNFTLKIRSTKLEDSAMYFCASRRQLNEKLFFGSGTQLSVL.

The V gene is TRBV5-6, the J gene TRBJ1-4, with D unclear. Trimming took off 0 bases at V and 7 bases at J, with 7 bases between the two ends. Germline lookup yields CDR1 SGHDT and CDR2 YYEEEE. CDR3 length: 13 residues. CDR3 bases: TGTGCCAGCAGCTTGGTCAGGCCTGAAAAACTGTTTTTT. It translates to CASSLVRPEKLFF.

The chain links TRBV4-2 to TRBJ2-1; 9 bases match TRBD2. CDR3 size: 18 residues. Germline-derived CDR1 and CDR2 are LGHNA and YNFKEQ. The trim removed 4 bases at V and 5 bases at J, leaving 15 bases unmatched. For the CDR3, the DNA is TGTGCCAGCAGCCGTTCGCCGGTGGTGCGGGGGGGAGACAATGAGCAGTTCTTC. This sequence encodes CASSRSPVVRGGDNEQFF.

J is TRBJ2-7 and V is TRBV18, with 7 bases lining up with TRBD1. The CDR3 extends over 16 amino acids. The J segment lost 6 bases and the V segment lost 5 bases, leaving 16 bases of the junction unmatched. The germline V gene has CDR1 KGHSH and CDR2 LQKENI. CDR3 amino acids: CASSTSRDSLTGEQYF. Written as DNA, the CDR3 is TGTGCCAGCTCAACCTCTCGGGACAGCCTCACAGGCGAGCAGTACTTC.

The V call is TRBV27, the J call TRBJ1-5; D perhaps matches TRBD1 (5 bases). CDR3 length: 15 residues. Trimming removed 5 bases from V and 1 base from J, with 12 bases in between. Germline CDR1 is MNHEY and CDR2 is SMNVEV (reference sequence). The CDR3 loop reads CASSPSGRSNQPQHF. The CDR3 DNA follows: TGTGCCAGCAGTCCATCAGGGCGAAGCAATCAGCCCCAGCATTTT.

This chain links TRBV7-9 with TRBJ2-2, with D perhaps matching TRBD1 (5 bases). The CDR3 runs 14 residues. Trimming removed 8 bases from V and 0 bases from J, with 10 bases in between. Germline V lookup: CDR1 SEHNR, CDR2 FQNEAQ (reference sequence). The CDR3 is CASGQDTNTGELFF. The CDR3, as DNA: TGTGCCAGCGGTCAGGACACGAACACCGGGGAGCTGTTTTTT.

The CDR3 region is CASSTPERGDTEAFF. DNA for the CDR3: TGTGCCAGCAGCACTCCAGAGCGGGGGGACACTGAAGCTTTCTTT. The chain has TRBV7-8 and TRBJ1-1; possible D gene TRBD1, 5 bases. This CDR3 is 15 amino acids long. Germline V gene sequence: CDR1 SGHVS, CDR2 FQNEAQ. V dropped 5 bases and J dropped 3 bases, with 16 bases sitting between them.

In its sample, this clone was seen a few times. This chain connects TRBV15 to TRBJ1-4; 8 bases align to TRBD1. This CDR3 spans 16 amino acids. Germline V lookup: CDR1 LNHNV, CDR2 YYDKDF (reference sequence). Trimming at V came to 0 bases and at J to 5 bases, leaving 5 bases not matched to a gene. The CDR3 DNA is TGTGCCACCAGCAGAGATCTTCAGGGGGCGAATGAAAAACTGTTTTTT. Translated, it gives CATSRDLQGANEKLFF.